Shown below are 4 T cell receptor beta chains from a single sample sequenced in a study of shared clonotypes between healthy human individuals. Data came from immunoSEQ multiplex PCR; TCRdb stores just in-frame clones and leaves some out. This sample yields approximately 640,000 clones, of which more than 70% are seen a single time; about 1.8% belongs to the top ten. Sequenced sample: memory CD4+ T cells sorted from blood. Noted subset: CD45RA-negative fraction. The receptors were gathered from a woman in her twenties or thirties in good health.

The chain recombines TRBV5-1 with TRBJ2-7; TRBD2 matches 9 bases. CDR1 is SGHRS, CDR2 YFSETQ, per germline. J gave up 5 bases and V 3 bases, and 12 bases lay outside the gene matches. This CDR3 is 16 amino acids long. The CDR3 sequence is CASSSLLDSGRHEQYF. The CDR3 nucleotides read TGCGCCAGCAGCTCCCTATTAGATAGCGGGAGACACGAGCAGTACTTC.

A few counts support this clone. This sequence may be a read error, since a much larger clone differs from it by one base. At the DNA level, this CDR3 is encoded by other sequences in the same sample as well. This chain uses TRBV2 with TRBJ2-7, with TRBD1 identical over 7 bases. This CDR3 is 12 amino acids long. From germline, CDR1 is SNHLY and CDR2 FYNNEI. V gave up 6 bases and J gave up 3 bases; unmatched junction bases: 2. The CDR3 region has the DNA TGTGCCAGCAGCCGGGACAGCTACGAGCAGTACTTC. Its translation is CASSRDSYEQYF.

The chain employs TRBV10-1 and TRBJ2-7, with 8 bases that match TRBD2. With V trimmed by 8 bases and J by 0 bases, 15 bases remained unmatched. Germline loops: CDR1 WNHNN, CDR2 SYGVQD (reference sequence). The CDR3 has 17 residues. The CDR3 region is CASPTNNSSGFSYEQYF. The CDR3 nucleotides are TGCGCCAGCCCAACTAATAACTCTAGCGGGTTCTCCTACGAGCAGTACTTC.

The chain couples TRBV29-1 to TRBJ2-7; 7 nucleotides agree with TRBD1. The CDR3 loop spans 16 amino acids. V was clipped by 1 base and J by 5 bases; unmatched bases: 14. Germline CDR1 is SQVTM and CDR2 is ANQGSEA. CDR3 in DNA: TGCAGCGTTGAAGTGGGGCCTGTGACAGGGCGCAACGAGCAGTACTTC. It encodes CSVEVGPVTGRNEQYF.